This entry concerns a single T cell receptor (beta chain). Its antigen is not known. These data originate in a study of long-term antiretroviral therapy in people with HIV. Study-wide results and caveats: Patients on ART gained diversity, which nonetheless stayed below transplant donor controls. Blood draws took place between the mid-2000s and the late 2010s and possibly involved older ART regimens.

The CDR3 is 12 residues long. Germline CDR1 and CDR2: SSHAT and FNYEAQ (reference sequence). Sequencing relied on immunoSEQ assay v3.0, run at survey level. Libraries were prepared by immunoSEQ multiplex PCR; TCRdb keeps only in-frame clonotypes and omits some of them. The sample consists of tens of thousands of clones, about 95% of them appearing once. At minimum, one pre-ART and two post-ART PBMC samples were obtained from each donor. Participants who had HIV were, without exception, treated in the United States. This receptor was taken from a man aged 25 to 45 with HIV. The gene calls are TRBV7-7 and TRBJ1-1; D ambiguous. The specimen comprised unsorted PBMCs, sampled roughly 6.3 years after starting antiretroviral therapy. CDR3 amino acids: CANPDQNTEAFF. CDR3 coding DNA: TGTGCTAACCCGGACCAGAACACTGAAGCTTTCTTT.